This T cell receptor (beta chain) is drawn from a study of cytomegalovirus exposure and HLA in healthy donors. Study-level results: In a later analysis, HLA-associated TCR beta chains were more clonally expanded than equally common others. Sequencing artifact likely explains a cluster of highly shared sequence variants. Roughly uniform sequencing depth across donors was assumed, possibly incorrectly. A few CMV-associated chains were confirmed in vitro to be specific for CMV antigens.

With 60 Vbeta and 13 Jbeta primers, the PCR was carried out. Repertoires were generated with immunoSEQ multiplex PCR, while TCRdb's copy carries only in-frame clones and drops some. Here the sample spans more than 85,000 clones, around 70% being singletons. Note on this clone: What it binds is unknown.

Germline V CDR1 and CDR2: SGHDT, YYEEEE. Trimming took 0 bases from V and 8 from J, leaving 19 bases between them. CDR3 length: 16 amino acids. The TCR originated in a woman in her 70s in good health and CMV-seropositive. The chain links TRBV5-6 to TRBJ2-3, with D perhaps matching TRBD2 (6 bases). The specimen was PBMCs. DNA of the CDR3: TGTGCCAGCAGCTTGGGCGGGGCCGGCGTTATGGGTACGCAGTATTTT. It is translated as CASSLGGAGVMGTQYF.